One and the same sample provided the 3 T cell receptor beta chains below, sequenced in a study of T-cell memory formation after mild COVID-19. TCRdb reanalysed the 5' RACE reads using MiXCR and keeps one entry per CDR3 protein. Of more than 14,000 distinct CDR3 sequences in the sample, about a fifth were seen once. The sample consisted of PBMCs or a T cell subset sorted from them (not recorded which). These TCRs come from a young man who had mild COVID-19 (a few samples of this study predate the infection). Cell type and time point are not known.

This clonotype was observed many times. The rearrangement links TRBV7-9 to TRBJ2-3; perhaps TRBD2 as D (7 bases). Germline assignment: CDR1 SEHNR and CDR2 FQNEAQ (reference sequence). The germline V and J ends were trimmed by 11 bases and 7 bases, with 22 bases remaining between them. The CDR3 totals 14 residues. The CDR3 DNA reads TGTGCCGGGGGGGCAGCCTCTAGCGTGAATACGCAGTATTTT. As protein: CAGGAASSVNTQYF.

J is TRBJ2-7 and V is TRBV6-2 or TRBV6-3; 8 bases match TRBD1. The CDR3 is made up of 15 amino acids. Germline lookup yields CDR1 MNHEY and CDR2 SVGEGT. V lost 5 bases to trimming and J lost 2 bases; unmatched junction nucleotides: 8. CDR3 loop: CASSQGTGVTYEQYF. The DNA of the CDR3 is TGTGCCAGCAGTCAGGGGACAGGTGTAACCTACGAGCAGTACTTC.

The chain links TRBV18 to TRBJ2-5; TRBD1 matches at 8 bases. In germline, CDR1 is KGHSH, CDR2 LQKENI. V lost 3 bases, J lost 0 bases, and 6 bases stayed unmatched. The length of the CDR3 is 16 residues. The DNA of the CDR3 is TGTGCCAGCTCACCCGTCGGACAGGGCCACCAAGAGACCCAGTACTTC. Translated, it gives CASSPVGQGHQETQYF.